The 22 T cell receptor beta chains reported below all come from one sample, sequenced in a study of T cell changes during pregnancy in multiple sclerosis. Profiled with immunoSEQ multiplex PCR; TCRdb holds only in-frame clones, not every one. This table holds approximately 74,000 clones, more than 85% found once. The material was peripheral blood, obtained before pregnancy. The source is a female donor with multiple sclerosis, enrolled in a pregnancy study.

For this clone: At one of its ends the junction is not consistent with the germline gene, which may arise from a read error. This chain links TRBV7-2 with TRBJ1-1; D is unresolved. CDR1 is SGHTA and CDR2 is FQGNSA in the germline V gene. The CDR3 consists of 15 residues. The CDR3: CASSLAVWLDTEAFF. CDR3 DNA sequence: TGTGCCAGCAGCCTAGCCGTGTGGCTTGACACTGAAGCTTTCTTT.

The rearrangement uses TRBV18 and TRBJ1-6; no reliable D call. CDR3 length: 15 amino acids. The V gene's germline CDR1 is KGHSH and CDR2 LQKENI. V gave up 1 base and J gave up 9 bases, with 13 bases separating them. Here the CDR3 reads CASSPRDTRSSPLHF. CDR3 DNA: TGTGCCAGCTCACCACGAGACACTCGTAGTTCACCCCTCCACTTT.

The rearrangement links TRBV18 to TRBJ1-1; maybe TRBD1 (5 bases). The germline gives CDR1 KGHSH, CDR2 LQKENI. V was clipped by 6 bases and J by 6 bases, with 11 bases between them. The CDR3 loop spans 12 amino acids. The CDR3 loop reads CASSGQGAEAFF. For the CDR3, the DNA is TGTGCCAGCTCGGGCCAGGGCGCTGAAGCTTTCTTT. The complete variable domain, with remaining parts taken from reference TRBV18 and TRBJ1-1, reads NAGVMQNPRHLVRRRGQEARLRCSPMKGHSHVYWYRQLPEEGLKFMVYLQKENIIDESGMPKERFSAEFPKEGPSILRIQQVVRGDSAAYFCASSGQGAEAFFGQGTRLTVV.

V gene TRBV11-1 combines with J gene TRBJ1-1; D uncertain. Germline V gene sequence: CDR1 SGHAT, CDR2 FQDESV (reference sequence). The CDR3 consists of 13 residues. V was clipped by 5 bases and J by 5 bases, with 12 bases between them. The CDR3 loop reads CASSITEQTEAFF. As DNA, the CDR3 is TGTGCCAGCAGCATAACAGAGCAGACTGAAGCTTTCTTT.

The chain has TRBV7-2 and TRBJ1-1; D might be TRBD1 (5 bases). The CDR3 runs to 13 residues. Germline-derived CDR1 and CDR2 are SGHTA and FQGNSA. Between the trimmed V and J ends, which lost 6 bases and 1 base, there was a span of 9 bases. The CDR3 spells CASSQQGNTEAFF. CDR3 nucleotide sequence: TGTGCCAGCAGTCAGCAGGGGAACACTGAAGCTTTCTTT.

V and J are TRBV5-1 and TRBJ1-2; 7 bases line up with TRBD1. Unmatched junction bases numbered 5, after V lost 4 bases and J lost 5 bases. The length of the CDR3 is 13 residues. In germline, CDR1 is SGHRS, CDR2 YFSETQ. CDR3 region: CASSMGTEYGYTF. The CDR3 bases are TGCGCCAGCAGCATGGGGACAGAATATGGCTACACCTTC.

The genes are TRBV6-1 and TRBJ2-7; TRBD1 is a possible D gene (6 bases). The length of the CDR3 is 14 residues. Germline V gives CDR1 MNHNS, CDR2 SASEGT. V was pared by 2 bases and J by 2 bases, with 10 bases between. The CDR3 sequence: CASSERDNAYEQYF. CDR3 bases: TGTGCCAGCAGTGAAAGGGACAACGCCTACGAGCAGTACTTC.

This chain links TRBV5-1 with TRBJ1-1; D possibly corresponds to TRBD1 (5 bases). The germline V and J ends were trimmed by 4 bases and 3 bases, with 10 bases remaining between them. The germline gives CDR1 SGHRS, CDR2 YFSETQ. This CDR3 is 13 amino acids long. CDR3 protein: CASSLQGDTEAFF. CDR3 nucleotide sequence: TGCGCCAGCAGCCTCCAGGGTGACACTGAAGCTTTCTTT.

The chain employs TRBV27 and TRBJ2-7; D remains unclear. Germline values: CDR1 MNHEY, CDR2 SMNVEV (reference sequence). V was shortened by 3 bases and J by 6 bases, with 9 bases between the two germline ends. The CDR3 is made up of 12 amino acids. CDR3 DNA sequence: TGTGCCAGCAGTTTTAATGGGCGCGAGCAGTACTTC. It encodes CASSFNGREQYF.

This clone has a handful of counts. V and J are TRBV19 and TRBJ1-1; D is uncertain. Trimming left V 6 bases short and J 4 bases short, with 12 bases between. CDR3 length: 13 residues. Per the germline V gene, CDR1 is LNHDA and CDR2 is SQIVND (reference sequence). CDR3: CASRRPSGTEAFF. CDR3 DNA sequence: TGTGCCAGTAGACGCCCCTCGGGCACTGAAGCTTTCTTT.

The CDR3 sequence: CASSSGRVSNQPQHF. The CDR3 region has the DNA TGTGCCAGCAGCTCCGGCAGGGTCAGCAATCAGCCCCAGCATTTT. This chain uses TRBV7-8 with TRBJ1-5; a possible D gene is TRBD1 (5 bases). V lost 4 bases and J lost 1, with 11 bases in between. CDR1 is SGHVS and CDR2 is FQNEAQ in the germline V gene. The CDR3 length is 15 residues.

This clone was detected once. At one boundary the junction diverges from the germline segment, which might be a read error. The chain uses TRBV2 and TRBJ2-5, with 9 bases matching TRBD2. The germline V gene encodes CDR1 SNHLY and CDR2 FYNNEI. The CDR3 spans 14 residues. CDR3 nucleotide sequence: TGTGCCAGCAGCGTTGGGACTAGCCAAGGGACCCAGTACTTC. Translation gives CASSVGTSQGTQYF.

V is TRBV7-9 and J is TRBJ2-7; 7 nucleotides align to TRBD1. V lost 5 bases and J lost 0; bases outside the gene matches: 7. Germline CDR1 SEHNR, CDR2 FQNEAQ (reference sequence). This CDR3 is built from 15 residues. The CDR3, as DNA: TGTGCCAGCAGCAACCCGGGACAGCCCTCCTACGAGCAGTACTTC. Its translation is CASSNPGQPSYEQYF. Together with reference TRBV7-9 and TRBJ2-7, the CDR3 gives the full variable domain: DTGVSQNPRHKITKRGQNVTFRCDPISEHNRLYWYRQTLGQGPEFLTYFQNEAQLEKSRLLSDRFSAERPKGSFSTLEIQRTEQGDSAMYLCASSNPGQPSYEQYFGPGTRLTVT.

The CDR3 protein is CASSQEFGTPNEQFF. The DNA for the CDR3 is TGTGCCAGCAGCCAGGAATTCGGGACACCTAATGAGCAGTTCTTC. V and J are TRBV4-2 and TRBJ2-1; a possible D gene is TRBD1 (6 bases). Trimming pared 3 bases from V and 7 bases from J, leaving 16 bases between. The CDR3 extends over 15 amino acids. CDR1 and CDR2 (germline): LGHNA, YNFKEQ.

CDR3 sequence: CASSGTASYTQYF. In DNA, the CDR3 is TGTGCCAGCAGCGGGACAGCTAGCTATACGCAGTATTTT. The chain couples TRBV28 to TRBJ2-3, with 7 bases fitting TRBD1. The CDR3 length is 13 residues. J gave up 7 bases and V 6 bases, and 7 bases lay outside the gene matches. Germline V gene lookup returns CDR1 MDHEN and CDR2 SYDVKM.

This clone occurred a few times. The V and J genes are TRBV9 and TRBJ1-4; D not certain. This CDR3 has 14 residues. V dropped 3 bases and J dropped 0 bases, with 6 bases sitting between them. Germline V gene lookup returns CDR1 SGDLS and CDR2 YYNGEE. CDR3 sequence (DNA): TGTGCCAGCAGCGCGACTGCAACTAATGAAAAACTGTTTTTT. It encodes CASSATATNEKLFF.

The genes are TRBV11-2 and TRBJ2-7; 7 nucleotides line up with TRBD2. With V trimmed by 4 bases and J by 5 bases, 14 bases remained unmatched. The CDR3 length is 16 residues. In germline, CDR1 is SGHAT, CDR2 FQNNGV. The CDR3 spells CASSSVAAGVDHEQYF. Written as DNA, the CDR3 is TGTGCCAGCAGCTCCGTGGCGGCGGGGGTAGACCACGAGCAGTACTTC.

V is TRBV11-2 and J is TRBJ2-3, with 8 positions matching TRBD2. The CDR3 has 18 amino acids. Looked up from germline, CDR1 is SGHAT and CDR2 is FQNNGV. Trimming at V came to 6 bases and at J to 0 bases, leaving 14 bases not matched to a gene. The CDR3 sequence: CASRPKIAGRSSTDTQYF. The CDR3 nucleotides read TGTGCCAGCAGACCCAAGATAGCGGGACGATCTAGCACAGATACGCAGTATTTT.

J is TRBJ1-5 and V is TRBV2; possible D gene TRBD1, 6 bases. The CDR3 is 14 amino acids. CDR1 is SNHLY and CDR2 is FYNNEI in the germline V gene. Trimming cost V 6 bases and J 0 bases, with 9 bases left between them. The CDR3 loop reads CASRRDISNQPQHF. CDR3 bases: TGTGCCAGCAGACGGGACATTAGCAATCAGCCCCAGCATTTT.

This chain connects TRBV11-2 to TRBJ2-3, with TRBD1 identical over 7 bases. The CDR3 covers 16 residues. J lost 2 bases, V lost 5 bases, and 10 bases had no gene match. Germline assignment: CDR1 SGHAT and CDR2 FQNNGV. The CDR3 is CASSPGAGTATDTQYF. In nucleotides, the CDR3 is TGTGCCAGCAGCCCAGGCGCCGGGACAGCCACAGATACGCAGTATTTT.

This chain connects TRBV5-1 to TRBJ2-7, with D tentatively TRBD1 (6 bases). The V gene's germline CDR1 is SGHRS and CDR2 YFSETQ. This CDR3 comprises 16 residues. V was shortened by 0 bases and J by 2 bases, with 15 bases between the two germline ends. As DNA, the CDR3 is TGCGCCAGCAGCTTGGTACAGGGAAAGAAGGCCTACGAGCAGTACTTC. Protein: CASSLVQGKKAYEQYF.

The rearrangement joins TRBV27 to TRBJ2-2; D might be TRBD1 (5 bases). The CDR3 consists of 15 residues. Germline CDR1 and CDR2: MNHEY and SMNVEV (reference sequence). V was clipped by 6 bases and J by 7 bases, with 18 bases between them. The CDR3 coding sequence is TGTGCCAGCAGCGTCAAAGGCAGGGTGGGCGGGGAGCTGTTTTTT. Translated: CASSVKGRVGGELFF.